A selection of T cell receptor beta chains follows, all from one sample in a study of OX40 agonist ivuxolimab in advanced cancers. The data were produced by immunoSEQ multiplex PCR, yet TCRdb's version contains in-frame clones alone and is incomplete. The sample has about 68,000 clones; roughly 84% are singletons. The sequences come from CD4+ or CD8+ T cells sorted from blood, collected in a trial of the OX40 agonist ivuxolimab. These receptors were obtained from an adult with an advanced solid tumor such as melanoma, head and neck, liver or kidney cancer. Each CDR3 is given with its conserved first and last residue. D genes are given only for firm matches. The listing skips clone size in some rows; elsewhere it reads once, few, many or a size class.

v_call	cdr3_length	d_call	j_call	clone_size	cdr3_aa	cdr3_nt
TRBV5-8	13	-	TRBJ1-2	-	CASGQSPNYGYTF	TGTGCCAGCGGCCAGTCGCCAAACTATGGCTACACCTTC
TRBV6-1	12	-	TRBJ1-2	-	CASSEGQDGYTF	TGTGCCAGCAGTGAAGGCCAGGATGGCTACACCTTC
TRBV5-1	14	-	TRBJ2-7	-	CASSRGVTTYEQYF	TGCGCCAGCAGCCGCGGGGTGACGACCTACGAGCAGTACTTC
TRBV5-1	14	-	TRBJ2-3	-	CASRHNTREGTQYF	TGCGCCAGCAGACATAACACAAGGGAAGGCACGCAGTATTTT
TRBV5-1	17	-	TRBJ1-4	-	CASSLVSRSPTNEKLFF	TGCGCCAGCAGCTTGGTCTCCCGCTCCCCAACTAATGAAAAACTGTTTTTT
TRBV30	14	-	TRBJ2-4	-	CAWNWGRGKNIQYF	TGTGCCTGGAACTGGGGTCGGGGCAAAAACATTCAGTACTTC
TRBV7-2	13	-	TRBJ2-7	-	CASSSPEIYEQYF	TGTGCCAGCAGCTCACCCGAAATCTACGAGCAGTACTTC
TRBV7-9	14	-	TRBJ2-3	-	CASSLLSGADTQYF	TGTGCCAGCAGCTTACTATCGGGGGCAGATACGCAGTATTTT
TRBV25-1	13	-	TRBJ1-1	-	CASSTAGNTEAFF	TGTGCCAGCAGTACGGCTGGGAACACTGAAGCTTTCTTT
TRBV19	14	-	TRBJ2-5	-	CASSIAAGRETQYF	TGTGCCAGTAGTATAGCGGCGGGGAGAGAGACCCAGTACTTC
TRBV29-1	15	TRBD2	TRBJ2-1	-	CSVGLAGGPGDEQFF	TGCAGCGTTGGACTAGCGGGGGGGCCGGGCGATGAGCAGTTCTTC
TRBV14	17	-	TRBJ2-1	-	CASSQDLGRGSYNEQFF	TGTGCCAGCAGCCAAGATCTCGGTAGGGGCAGCTACAATGAGCAGTTCTTC
TRBV5-5	20	TRBD1	TRBJ2-6	-	CASTFIQTGQGISGANVLTF	TGTGCCAGCACCTTCATCCAGACAGGACAGGGGATCTCTGGGGCCAACGTCCTGACTTTC
TRBV14	15	TRBD1	TRBJ2-7	-	CASSQPGQGNYEQYF	TGTGCCAGCAGCCAACCGGGACAGGGAAACTACGAGCAGTACTTC
TRBV5-1	18	-	TRBJ1-3	-	CASSISYAGLNPGNTIYF	TGCGCCAGCAGCATAAGTTACGCAGGGCTCAACCCTGGAAACACCATATATTTT
TRBV11-2	14	TRBD1	TRBJ1-2	-	CASSRNTGGYGYTF	TGTGCCAGCAGCAGAAATACAGGGGGCTATGGCTACACCTTC
TRBV12-5	13	-	TRBJ2-5	-	CASGGDTRETQYF	TGTGCTAGTGGTGGTGACACGCGGGAGACCCAGTACTTC
TRBV6-6	14	TRBD1	TRBJ1-2	-	CASSSPGQLYGYTF	TGTGCCAGCAGCAGTCCGGGACAGCTCTATGGCTACACCTTC
TRBV6-5	13	-	TRBJ1-2	-	CASSQGANYGYTF	TGTGCCAGCAGCCAGGGAGCTAACTATGGCTACACCTTC
TRBV5-6	12	-	TRBJ2-1	once	CASSLSVGEQFF	TGTGCCAGCAGCTTGTCCGTAGGGGAGCAGTTCTTC
TRBV4-1	15	-	TRBJ1-1	-	CASSQEGRGSTEAFF	TGCGCCAGCAGCCAAGAGGGGAGGGGAAGCACTGAAGCTTTCTTT
TRBV5-6	14	TRBD1	TRBJ2-3	-	CASTSRGRTDTQYF	TGTGCCAGCACCTCCAGGGGGCGCACAGATACGCAGTATTTT
TRBV27	14	-	TRBJ2-3	few	CASSPRQGTDTQYF	TGTGCCAGCAGTCCCCGACAAGGCACAGATACGCAGTATTTT
TRBV19	16	-	TRBJ1-3	-	CASTLGAGLSGNTIYF	TGTGCCAGTACCCTCGGGGCAGGCCTCTCTGGAAACACCATATATTTT
TRBV19	12	TRBD1	TRBJ2-7	-	CAVKDRAYEQYF	TGTGCCGTAAAGGACAGGGCTTACGAGCAGTACTTC
TRBV5-1	11	-	TRBJ2-7	-	CASSLTSEQYF	TGCGCCAGCAGCTTAACTTCCGAGCAGTACTTC
TRBV5-6	16	-	TRBJ1-3	-	CASSQTGLASGNTIYF	TGTGCCAGCAGCCAAACAGGGCTGGCCTCTGGAAACACCATATATTTT
TRBV25-1	11	-	TRBJ1-1	-	CASKGNTEAFF	TGTGCCAGCAAGGGAAACACTGAAGCTTTCTTT
TRBV11-3	15	TRBD1	TRBJ2-5	-	CASSTRQGQQETQYF	TGTGCCAGCAGCACTAGACAGGGCCAACAAGAGACCCAGTACTTC
TRBV6-5	16	TRBD1	TRBJ1-3	-	CASSYSAGGSGNTIYF	TGTGCCAGCAGTTACTCGGCAGGGGGATCTGGAAACACCATATATTTT
TRBV7-9	15	-	TRBJ1-1	-	CASSPRRREAEEAFF	TGTGCCAGCAGCCCCCGGAGGAGGGAGGCGGAGGAAGCTTTCTTT
TRBV11-3	14	TRBD1	TRBJ1-2	-	CASSSGQGSRGYTF	TGTGCCAGCAGCTCCGGACAGGGATCGAGGGGCTACACCTTC
TRBV21-1	12	-	TRBJ2-7	-	CASRRGFYEQYF	TGTGCCAGTCGAAGGGGTTTCTACGAGCAGTACTTC
TRBV5-1	14	TRBD2	TRBJ2-3	-	CASTETSATDTQYF	TGCGCCAGCACGGAGACTAGCGCCACAGATACGCAGTATTTT
TRBV27	16	TRBD2	TRBJ2-7	-	CASSLKGGGLSYEQYF	TGTGCCAGCAGTTTAAAGGGCGGGGGGCTGTCCTACGAGCAGTACTTC
TRBV15	14	-	TRBJ1-6	-	CATSRGQGDSPLHF	TGTGCCACCAGCAGAGGCCAGGGCGATTCACCCCTCCACTTT
TRBV30	14	-	TRBJ1-4	-	CAWSAPGRNEKLFF	TGTGCCTGGAGTGCCCCGGGCCGTAATGAAAAACTGTTTTTT
TRBV19	17	-	TRBJ2-3	-	CASRFSRTGFFSDTQYF	TGTGCCAGTAGGTTTTCTCGAACAGGGTTTTTTTCAGATACGCAGTATTTT
TRBV29-1	13	-	TRBJ1-2	-	CSVSQGSNYGYTF	TGCAGCGTTTCTCAGGGGTCTAACTATGGCTACACCTTC
TRBV25-1	16	TRBD1	TRBJ2-2	-	CASRPPGQGSTGELFF	TGTGCCAGCAGACCTCCGGGACAGGGGTCGACCGGGGAGCTGTTTTTT
TRBV6-5	12	-	TRBJ1-1	-	CASSRGYAEAFF	TGTGCCAGCAGTCGGGGGTACGCTGAAGCTTTCTTT
TRBV11-3	12	-	TRBJ2-3	-	CASSLSTDTQYF	TGTGCCAGCAGCTTATCTACAGATACGCAGTATTTT
TRBV5-1	16	TRBD1	TRBJ1-5	-	CASSPGTGHSNQPQHF	TGCGCCAGCAGCCCCGGGACAGGGCACAGCAATCAGCCCCAGCATTTT
TRBV5-1	17	-	TRBJ1-4	-	CASSLGPTGVEGEKLFF	TGCGCCAGCAGCTTGGGCCCCACAGGTGTGGAGGGGGAAAAACTGTTTTTT
TRBV15	17	-	TRBJ2-5	-	CATSRAFTRQAQETQYF	TGTGCCACCAGCAGAGCTTTCACGCGACAGGCCCAAGAGACCCAGTACTTC
TRBV5-8	15	-	TRBJ2-3	-	CASSLVSRTTDTQYF	TGTGCCAGCAGCTTGGTGTCCAGGACCACAGATACGCAGTATTTT
TRBV19	15	TRBD1	TRBJ2-1	-	CASSMPGTGTNEQFF	TGTGCCAGTAGTATGCCCGGGACAGGTACGAATGAGCAGTTCTTC
TRBV19	16	TRBD1	TRBJ1-1	-	CASSKIRGRGNTEAFF	TGTGCCAGTAGTAAGATCAGGGGGCGAGGGAACACTGAAGCTTTCTTT
TRBV29-1	15	TRBD1	TRBJ1-1	-	CSVKRTGDLRAEAFF	TGCAGCGTTAAACGTACAGGGGATTTGAGGGCTGAAGCTTTCTTT
TRBV6-5	14	-	TRBJ1-1	-	CASRLGQRNTEAFF	TGTGCCAGCAGGCTAGGGCAGAGGAACACTGAAGCTTTCTTT
TRBV30	15	TRBD1	TRBJ1-3	-	CAWSPPGQGGNTIYF	TGTGCCTGGAGTCCTCCGGGACAGGGAGGAAACACCATATATTTT